Below are 29 T cell receptor beta chains sequenced from a single sample in a study of identifying expanded T cells in peripheral blood (dated by TCRdb to about 2019). The library was obtained by the immunoSEQ multiplex PCR assay. The table comes from immuneACCESS by way of TCRdb, which keeps in-frame sequences with V and J called. Part of the clones is missing from these tables; in studies checked, under half for an unresolved V gene and the rest for unknown reasons. This sample lists some 93,000 clones; 88% were detected once. About 3.9% of the sample is held by the ten biggest clonotypes. Sequenced input: blood. These TCRs come from a person aged 18 to 69 in good health.

This chain connects TRBV9 to TRBJ2-7, with a tentative D call TRBD1 (6 bases). There are 16 residues in the CDR3. Germline V CDR1 and CDR2: SGDLS, YYNGEE. Deletions cut 4 bases from V and 3 bases from J, with 20 bases between. The CDR3 DNA follows: TGTGCCAGCAGCCTAAGACGGACAGTGACCTTCTACGAGCAGTACTTC. This gives the protein CASSLRRTVTFYEQYF.

J is TRBJ2-2 and V is TRBV4-2; 8 bases match TRBD1. Germline-derived CDR1 and CDR2 are LGHNA and YNFKEQ. The CDR3 contains 16 residues. V lost 3 bases, J lost 1 base, and 4 bases stayed unmatched. In nucleotides, the CDR3 is TGTGCCAGCAGCCACGCAGGACAGGGGAACACCGGGGAGCTGTTTTTT. This encodes CASSHAGQGNTGELFF.

The J gene is TRBJ1-5, the V gene TRBV6-1, with D maybe TRBD1 (5 bases). Deletions cut 2 bases from V and 6 bases from J, with 17 bases between. The CDR3 has 16 amino acids. Germline lookup yields CDR1 MNHNS and CDR2 SASEGT. CDR3 region: CASSETLEPGGQPQHF. The CDR3, as DNA: TGTGCCAGCAGTGAAACCCTCGAACCGGGGGGTCAGCCCCAGCATTTT.

The rearrangement links TRBV6-5 to TRBJ2-3; 10 bases are a match to TRBD1. CDR1 and CDR2 (germline): MNHEY, SVGAGI. CDR3 size: 14 residues. Losses at the gene ends were 5 bases for V and 1 base for J; bases not matched to a gene: 0. CDR3 loop: CASSDRGRTDTQYF. Written as DNA, the CDR3 is TGTGCCAGCAGTGACAGGGGGCGCACAGATACGCAGTATTTT.

The chain uses TRBV6-1 and TRBJ1-1; no definite D call. The CDR3 is 12 residues long. Germline V gives CDR1 MNHNS, CDR2 SASEGT. V gave up 4 bases and J gave up 5 bases, with 8 bases separating them. CDR3 bases: TGTGCCAGCAGTGTGGTTATAACTGAAGCTTTCTTT. Its translation is CASSVVITEAFF.

This clone showed up just a few times. V usage is TRBV6-1 and J usage is TRBJ2-2; 11 nucleotides line up with TRBD2. Losses at the gene ends were 2 bases for V and 10 bases for J; bases not matched to a gene: 9. The CDR3 extends over 16 amino acids. In germline, CDR1 is MNHNS, CDR2 SASEGT. DNA for the CDR3: TGTGCCAGCAGTGAAAAAGTTAGCGGGGGGGCGGAGGAGCTGTTTTTT. It is translated as CASSEKVSGGAEELFF.

CDR3 DNA sequence: TGTGCCAGCAGCTTAGTTGGGACAGACCCCTATGGCTACACCTTC. This encodes CASSLVGTDPYGYTF. The V gene is TRBV7-2, the J gene TRBJ1-2; 7 nucleotides line up with TRBD1. The CDR3 is 15 amino acids. J was trimmed by 4 bases and V by 1 base; bases with no gene match: 6. Germline values: CDR1 SGHTA, CDR2 FQGNSA.

CDR3 in amino acids: CASRAVDRSDTQYF. CDR3 nucleotides: TGTGCCAGCAGAGCTGTGGACAGGTCGGATACGCAGTATTTT. V is TRBV6-5 and J is TRBJ2-3; 7 bases line up with TRBD1. The CDR3 loop spans 14 amino acids. Germline values: CDR1 MNHEY, CDR2 SVGAGI. V was clipped by 6 bases and J by 6 bases; unmatched bases: 9.

The chain has TRBV6-5 and TRBJ2-7, with D possibly being TRBD1 or TRBD2 (7 bases each). Germline loops: CDR1 MNHEY, CDR2 SVGAGI. V lost 2 bases, J lost 7 bases, and 18 bases lay in between. This CDR3 has 15 residues. The CDR3 DNA reads TGTGCCAGCAGTTACAGCCAGGGGGGGTATAGGGAGCAGTACTTC. Residues: CASSYSQGGYREQYF.

This chain connects TRBV7-3 to TRBJ2-3; D might be TRBD1 (6 bases). Trimming left V 4 bases short and J 3 bases short, with 8 bases between. Germline V gene data show CDR1 as SGHTA and CDR2 as FQGTGA. The CDR3 has 13 residues. The CDR3 DNA reads TGTGCCAGCAGCTCAACAGGGACAGATACGCAGTATTTT. Protein product: CASSSTGTDTQYF.

The V and J genes are TRBV27 and TRBJ2-3; unclear D gene. The CDR3 spans 13 residues. The V gene lost 3 bases and the J gene lost 2 bases, with 6 bases spanning the gap. CDR1 MNHEY and CDR2 SMNVEV come from the germline V gene (reference sequence). The CDR3, as DNA: TGTGCCAGCAGTTTTATTTACACAGATACGCAGTATTTT. Its protein product is CASSFIYTDTQYF.

This clone has just a few counts. The V gene is TRBV7-2, the J gene TRBJ2-5; possibly TRBD2 for D (7 bases). Trimming left V 5 bases short and J 5 bases short, with 15 bases between. The germline CDR1 and CDR2 sequences are SGHTA and FQGNSA. This CDR3 is 14 amino acids long. DNA for the CDR3: TGTGCCAGCAGCCAGTGGGGGGGCGGCGAGACCCAGTACTTC. Translated, it gives CASSQWGGGETQYF.

This clone showed up just once. The J gene is TRBJ1-2, the V gene TRBV2, with D possibly TRBD1 on 6 matching bases. The CDR3 totals 14 residues. Trimming removed 5 bases at V and 3 bases at J, with 13 bases between. CDR1 is SNHLY and CDR2 is FYNNEI in the germline V gene. The CDR3 spells CASSSDSPDYGYTF. CDR3 DNA: TGTGCCAGCAGTTCGGACAGTCCAGACTATGGCTACACCTTC.

The chain links TRBV5-1 to TRBJ2-2; D gene unclear. With 1 base removed from V and 5 bases from J, the gap between germline ends came to 6 bases. This CDR3 comprises 13 residues. Germline-derived CDR1 and CDR2 are SGHRS and YFSETQ. The CDR3 here is CASSLLGTGELFF. The CDR3 DNA is TGCGCCAGCAGCTTGTTGGGAACCGGGGAGCTGTTTTTT.

The chain joins TRBV6-5 to TRBJ2-3; 9 bases line up with TRBD2. V gave up 6 bases and J gave up 4 bases; unmatched junction bases: 8. This CDR3 is built from 15 residues. CDR1 is MNHEY, CDR2 SVGAGI, per germline. The CDR3 DNA is TGTGCCAGCAGACGAGGTAGCGGGAGCGCAGATACGCAGTATTTT. Encoded protein: CASRRGSGSADTQYF.

The chain employs TRBV6-1 and TRBJ1-6; D is unresolved. This CDR3 spans 14 amino acids. Trimming removed 5 bases from V and 10 bases from J, with 15 bases in between. Germline V gene data show CDR1 as MNHNS and CDR2 as SASEGT. The CDR3 region is CASSPNRPGSPLHF. CDR3 DNA: TGTGCCAGCAGTCCGAACAGACCAGGATCACCCCTCCACTTT.

The chain joins TRBV19 to TRBJ2-3, with D possibly being TRBD1 (5 bases). Trimming took off 3 bases at V and 4 bases at J, with 11 bases between the two ends. This CDR3 is built from 14 residues. Germline V CDR1 and CDR2: LNHDA, SQIVND (reference sequence). In nucleotides, the CDR3 is TGTGCCAGTAGTATGGGCAGGGTCGCAGATACGCAGTATTTT. Residues: CASSMGRVADTQYF.

CDR3 in DNA: TGTGCCACCAGCCCCGACAGGACCTCTGGAAACACCATATATTTT. This encodes CATSPDRTSGNTIYF. The chain employs TRBV15 and TRBJ1-3; weak D call: TRBD1 (6 bases). Germline lookup yields CDR1 LNHNV and CDR2 YYDKDF (reference sequence). V was trimmed by 5 bases and J by 0 bases, leaving 11 bases between them. The CDR3 loop spans 15 amino acids.

V gene TRBV5-4 combines with J gene TRBJ1-5, with no clear D. The CDR3 spans 16 residues. Germline values: CDR1 SGHNT, CDR2 YYREEE (reference sequence). The V and J ends lost 1 base and 0 bases respectively, with 11 bases between them. CDR3 nucleotide sequence: TGTGCCAGCAGCTTGATCTCTCTTTATAGCAATCAGCCCCAGCATTTT. Amino acids: CASSLISLYSNQPQHF.

This clone came up once. The chain couples TRBV19 to TRBJ2-7, with a weak D call TRBD2 (6 bases). The CDR3 is 13 amino acids. V was trimmed by 3 bases and J by 3 bases, leaving 9 bases between them. Germline assignment: CDR1 LNHDA and CDR2 SQIVND (reference sequence). CDR3 amino acids: CASSMAGNYEQYF. CDR3 nucleotides: TGTGCCAGTAGTATGGCGGGGAACTACGAGCAGTACTTC.

The chain couples TRBV7-9 to TRBJ2-3, with D hard to call. Germline assignment: CDR1 SEHNR and CDR2 FQNEAQ (reference sequence). The CDR3 has 11 amino acids. The germline V and J ends were trimmed by 4 bases and 6 bases, with 5 bases remaining between them. In nucleotides, the CDR3 is TGTGCCAGCAGCTCCCCCGATACGCAGTATTTT. It is translated as CASSSPDTQYF.

This chain links TRBV9 with TRBJ2-3; TRBD1 matches 7 bases. This CDR3 has 15 amino acids. Trimming took 3 bases from V and 1 from J; bases not matched to a gene: 5. From germline, CDR1 is SGDLS and CDR2 YYNGEE. CDR3 residues: CASSAPGTGTDTQYF. Here the CDR3 DNA reads TGTGCCAGCAGCGCTCCGGGGACAGGCACAGATACGCAGTATTTT.

V and J are TRBV5-1 and TRBJ2-7, with D perhaps matching TRBD2 (5 bases). This CDR3 has 16 amino acids. Germline CDR1 reads SGHRS; CDR2 reads YFSETQ. V gave up 2 bases and J gave up 1 base, with 16 bases separating them. CDR3 loop: CASSFSGGRGSYEQYF. As DNA, the CDR3 is TGCGCCAGCAGCTTTTCCGGAGGTCGTGGGTCCTACGAGCAGTACTTC.

This clone was seen a single time. The chain has TRBV6-6 and TRBJ1-2; D is uncertain. V shed 7 bases and J shed 8 bases, with 14 bases lying between them. Germline CDR1 is MNHNY and CDR2 is SVGAGI (reference sequence). The length of the CDR3 is 12 residues. The CDR3 spells CASTLGLLGYTF. In nucleotides, the CDR3 is TGTGCCAGCACCCTGGGTCTCCTGGGCTACACCTTC.

The rearrangement joins TRBV7-8 to TRBJ2-7; D unresolved. Germline V gives CDR1 SGHVS, CDR2 FQNEAQ. The CDR3 sequence is 15 residues long. Trimming cost V 2 bases and J 4 bases, with 15 bases left between them. The CDR3 region has the DNA TGTGCCAGCAGCTTAATCGTCGGGTCCACTTACGAGCAGTACTTC. Amino acids: CASSLIVGSTYEQYF. Complete variable domain (other parts from reference TRBV7-8 and TRBJ2-7): GAGVSQSPRYKVAKRGQDVALRCDPISGHVSLFWYQQALGQGPEFLTYFQNEAQLDKSGLPSDRFFAERPEGSVSTLKIQRTQQEDSAVYLCASSLIVGSTYEQYFGPGTRLTVT.

The chain carries TRBV30 and TRBJ2-5; 7 nucleotides align to TRBD1. The CDR3 consists of 17 residues. Germline CDR1 is GTSNPN and CDR2 is SVGIG (reference sequence). Unmatched junction bases numbered 16, after V lost 1 base and J lost 5 bases. The CDR3 sequence: CAWSAPGSTGNAETQYF. In DNA form, the CDR3 reads TGTGCCTGGAGTGCTCCTGGGTCGACAGGGAATGCGGAGACCCAGTACTTC. Full variable domain (rest looked up from reference TRBV30 and TRBJ2-5): SQTIHQWPATLVQPVGSPLSLECTVEGTSNPNLYWYRQAAGRGLQLLFYSVGIGQISSEVPQNLSASRPQDRQFILSSKKLLLSDSGFYLCAWSAPGSTGNAETQYFGPGTRLLVL.

The rearrangement links TRBV5-6 to TRBJ2-7; 10 bases align to TRBD2. V was pared by 6 bases and J by 3 bases, with 12 bases of the junction left unmatched. Germline V gene data show CDR1 as SGHDT and CDR2 as YYEEEE. The CDR3 has 16 residues. The CDR3 loop is CASTHRGLAGDYEQYF. In nucleotides, the CDR3 is TGTGCCAGCACCCACCGAGGGCTAGCGGGGGACTACGAGCAGTACTTC.

This chain joins TRBV5-1 and TRBJ2-3; the match to TRBD2 covers 10 bases. The CDR3 has 16 residues. The junction had 12 bases not matched to a gene; V was cut back by 4 bases and J by 7 bases. Germline CDR1 and CDR2: SGHRS and YFSETQ. The CDR3: CASSTNIAGGGYTQYF. The DNA for the CDR3 is TGCGCCAGCAGCACTAATATAGCGGGGGGAGGTTATACGCAGTATTTT.

CDR3 DNA sequence: TGTGCCAGCAGCGGACAGGATAATCAGCCCCAGCATTTT. Its translation: CASSGQDNQPQHF. J is TRBJ1-5 and V is TRBV6-6; the match to TRBD1 covers 7 bases. This CDR3 is built from 13 residues. V was pared by 6 bases and J by 4 bases, with 3 bases of the junction left unmatched. Looked up from germline, CDR1 is MNHNY and CDR2 is SVGAGI (reference sequence).